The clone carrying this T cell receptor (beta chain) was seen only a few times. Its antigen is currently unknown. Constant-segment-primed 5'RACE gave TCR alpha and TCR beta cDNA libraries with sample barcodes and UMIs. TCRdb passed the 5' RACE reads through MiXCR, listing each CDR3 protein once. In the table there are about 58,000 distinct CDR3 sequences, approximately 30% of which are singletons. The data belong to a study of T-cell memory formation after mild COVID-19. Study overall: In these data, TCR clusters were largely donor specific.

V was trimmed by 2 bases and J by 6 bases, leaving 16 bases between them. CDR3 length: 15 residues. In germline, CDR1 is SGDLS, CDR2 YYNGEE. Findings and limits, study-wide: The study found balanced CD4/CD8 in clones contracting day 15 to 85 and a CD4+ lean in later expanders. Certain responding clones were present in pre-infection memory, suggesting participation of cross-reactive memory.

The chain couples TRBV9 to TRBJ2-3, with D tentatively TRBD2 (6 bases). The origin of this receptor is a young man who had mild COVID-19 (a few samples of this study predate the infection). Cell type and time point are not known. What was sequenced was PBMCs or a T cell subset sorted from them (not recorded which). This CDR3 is CASSVRVSGGDTQYF. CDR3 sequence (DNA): TGTGCCAGCAGCGTTCGGGTCTCCGGAGGGGATACGCAGTATTTT.